The entry that follows covers one TCR beta chain sequence. Its matching antigen is unknown. PCR primers comprised 60 Vbeta and 13 Jbeta primers. The method was immunoSEQ multiplex PCR; TCRdb's version includes in-frame clones alone and lacks a portion of them. Of roughly 100,000 clones in the sample, 70% to 80% were seen once. The data were obtained in a study of cytomegalovirus exposure and HLA in healthy donors. Per the germline V gene, CDR1 is SGHRS and CDR2 is YFSETQ. The V end was cut by 0 bases, the J end by 1 base, with 7 bases between. CDR3 size: 14 residues. Whole-study results and caveats: Within an earlier analysis, most TCR beta V segments proved productive either about 90% or about 30% of the time. TCR beta chain V- and J-gene trimming was linked, in a later analysis, to a missense variant in DCLRE1C.

This sequence was found in a female donor in good health and CMV-seronegative. Sequencing was done on a sample of PBMCs. The chain carries TRBV5-1 and TRBJ1-1; D possibly corresponds to TRBD1 (5 bases). The CDR3 is CASSLGRGNTEAFF. CDR3 DNA sequence: TGCGCCAGCAGCTTGGGGAGGGGGAACACTGAAGCTTTCTTT.